A selection of T cell receptor beta chains follows, all from one sample in a study of shared clonotypes between healthy human individuals. Assay: immunoSEQ multiplex PCR; the TCRdb copy retains only in-frame clones and omits some. The sample consists of 1.4 million to 1.5 million clones, 95% to 97% of them appearing once. Specimen: naive CD4+ T cells sorted from blood. The receptors stem from a young man in good health. The CDR3 runs from the conserved cysteine through the conserved F or W. D genes are given only for firm matches.

CDR3 protein: CASSEEWDRGLETQYF; J gene: TRBJ2-5; CDR3 length: 16; D gene: TRBD1; V gene: TRBV6-1
CDR3 protein: CASSQGLSSYNEQFF; J gene: TRBJ2-1; CDR3 length: 15; D gene: TRBD2; V gene: TRBV4-2
CDR3 protein: CASSFAVGQNIQYF; J gene: TRBJ2-4; CDR3 length: 14; D gene: NA; V gene: TRBV7-8
CDR3 protein: CASSLASSSYNEQFF; J gene: TRBJ2-1; CDR3 length: 15; D gene: NA; V gene: TRBV7-2
CDR3 protein: CASSAGQGVSYEQYF; J gene: TRBJ2-7; CDR3 length: 15; D gene: TRBD1; V gene: TRBV9
CDR3 protein: CASSLNAGWGEKLFF; J gene: TRBJ1-4; CDR3 length: 15; D gene: NA; V gene: TRBV5-5
CDR3 protein: CASSLYTQNTGELFF; J gene: TRBJ2-2; CDR3 length: 15; D gene: NA; V gene: TRBV28
CDR3 protein: CASSQEPVAERTEAFF; J gene: TRBJ1-1; CDR3 length: 16; D gene: NA; V gene: TRBV4-3
CDR3 protein: CASTPNTGELFF; J gene: TRBJ2-2; CDR3 length: 12; D gene: NA; V gene: TRBV6-6
CDR3 protein: CAISGGAVNTEAFF; J gene: TRBJ1-1; CDR3 length: 14; D gene: NA; V gene: TRBV10-3
CDR3 protein: CASGRDRVYEQYF; J gene: TRBJ2-7; CDR3 length: 13; D gene: TRBD1; V gene: TRBV6-1
CDR3 protein: CASIRTAGLGAAEAFF; J gene: TRBJ1-1; CDR3 length: 16; D gene: NA; V gene: TRBV7-9
CDR3 protein: CASSSHTVIDTEAFF; J gene: TRBJ1-1; CDR3 length: 15; D gene: NA; V gene: TRBV6-5
CDR3 protein: CASSQDRAGNEQYF; J gene: TRBJ2-7; CDR3 length: 14; D gene: TRBD1; V gene: TRBV7-8
CDR3 protein: CASSFLPSSYNEQFF; J gene: TRBJ2-1; CDR3 length: 15; D gene: NA; V gene: TRBV27
CDR3 protein: CASSLLTSGNSYEQYF; J gene: TRBJ2-7; CDR3 length: 16; D gene: TRBD2; V gene: TRBV5-1
CDR3 protein: CASSERQISYGYTF; J gene: TRBJ1-2; CDR3 length: 14; D gene: NA; V gene: TRBV9
CDR3 protein: CASSSRRGRNQPQHF; J gene: TRBJ1-5; CDR3 length: 15; D gene: NA; V gene: TRBV6-5
CDR3 protein: CASSTDRSYGYTF; J gene: TRBJ1-2; CDR3 length: 13; D gene: NA; V gene: TRBV19
CDR3 protein: CASSGDRTTGNTIYF; J gene: TRBJ1-3; CDR3 length: 15; D gene: NA; V gene: TRBV7-9
CDR3 protein: CASSVGRDGYEQYF; J gene: TRBJ2-7; CDR3 length: 14; D gene: NA; V gene: TRBV9
CDR3 protein: CASSTGQGANYGYTF; J gene: TRBJ1-2; CDR3 length: 15; D gene: TRBD1; V gene: TRBV6-6
CDR3 protein: CASSFRLAGSTDTQYF; J gene: TRBJ2-3; CDR3 length: 16; D gene: TRBD2; V gene: TRBV5-4
CDR3 protein: CASSVGPLYNEQFF; J gene: TRBJ2-1; CDR3 length: 14; D gene: NA; V gene: TRBV9
CDR3 protein: CASSLEGLAGAVSYEQYF; J gene: TRBJ2-7; CDR3 length: 18; D gene: TRBD2; V gene: TRBV11-2
CDR3 protein: CASSQWAGNEQFF; J gene: TRBJ2-1; CDR3 length: 13; D gene: NA; V gene: TRBV4-3
CDR3 protein: CASSASDSFNQPQHF; J gene: TRBJ1-5; CDR3 length: 15; D gene: NA; V gene: TRBV4-1
CDR3 protein: CASSLAPGGRNQPQHF; J gene: TRBJ1-5; CDR3 length: 16; D gene: TRBD1; V gene: TRBV5-1
CDR3 protein: CASSLGGTDYEKQFF; J gene: TRBJ2-1; CDR3 length: 15; D gene: TRBD1; V gene: TRBV5-5
CDR3 protein: CASSLERETQYF; J gene: TRBJ2-5; CDR3 length: 12; D gene: NA; V gene: TRBV7-2
CDR3 protein: CASSLWAGGLYNEQFF; J gene: TRBJ2-1; CDR3 length: 16; D gene: TRBD2; V gene: TRBV11-3
CDR3 protein: CASSSGLAPTDTQYF; J gene: TRBJ2-3; CDR3 length: 15; D gene: TRBD2; V gene: TRBV5-1
CDR3 protein: CATSRDPAPPQYF; J gene: TRBJ2-5; CDR3 length: 13; D gene: NA; V gene: TRBV15
CDR3 protein: CSVEGTSGSVADTQYF; J gene: TRBJ2-3; CDR3 length: 16; D gene: TRBD2; V gene: TRBV29-1
CDR3 protein: CSFQINEQFF; J gene: TRBJ2-1; CDR3 length: 10; D gene: NA; V gene: TRBV29-1
CDR3 protein: CASSLRTLHTDTQYF; J gene: TRBJ2-3; CDR3 length: 15; D gene: NA; V gene: TRBV7-2
CDR3 protein: CASSVDLAGGPYF; J gene: TRBJ2-3; CDR3 length: 13; D gene: TRBD2; V gene: TRBV9
CDR3 protein: CASSVDGAGGFSDEQYF; J gene: TRBJ2-7; CDR3 length: 17; D gene: TRBD2; V gene: TRBV9
CDR3 protein: CASSIGGHNQPQHF; J gene: TRBJ1-5; CDR3 length: 14; D gene: NA; V gene: TRBV19
CDR3 protein: CASSLTGTSPGEQFF; J gene: TRBJ2-1; CDR3 length: 15; D gene: TRBD2; V gene: TRBV2
CDR3 protein: CASSLSPAGNQPQHF; J gene: TRBJ1-5; CDR3 length: 15; D gene: NA; V gene: TRBV28
CDR3 protein: CASEGGTRAFEQFF; J gene: TRBJ2-1; CDR3 length: 14; D gene: TRBD2; V gene: TRBV28
CDR3 protein: CASSLAAGGGFYEQYF; J gene: TRBJ2-7; CDR3 length: 16; D gene: TRBD1; V gene: TRBV5-4